This TCR beta chain was observed in a study of the immune and genomic landscape of osteosarcoma. Regarding the study as a whole: Four or five cases had a single hyperexpanded clone dominating the repertoire, all with fewer than 100 T-cell clonotypes.

The post-treatment osteosarcoma tumors were primary, local recurrence or metastasis specimens from poor-prognosis patients. This clone occurred once. Its cognate antigen is unknown. Profiled with immunoSEQ multiplex PCR; TCRdb holds only in-frame clones, not every one. The sample lists around 6,800 clones, roughly two thirds occurring once. The germline V gene has CDR1 SGHRS and CDR2 YFSETQ. CDR3 length: 13 residues. The V end lost 4 bases, the J end lost 4 bases, and 9 bases lay between the germline ends. Material for sequencing was osteosarcoma tumor tissue from the lung. The chain employs TRBV5-1 and TRBJ2-1, with D possibly being TRBD1 (6 bases). This TCR was recovered from a human donor with osteosarcoma. CDR3 sequence reads: CASSPGQYNEQFF. The CDR3 nucleotides read TGCGCCAGCAGCCCCGGACAGTACAATGAGCAGTTCTTC.